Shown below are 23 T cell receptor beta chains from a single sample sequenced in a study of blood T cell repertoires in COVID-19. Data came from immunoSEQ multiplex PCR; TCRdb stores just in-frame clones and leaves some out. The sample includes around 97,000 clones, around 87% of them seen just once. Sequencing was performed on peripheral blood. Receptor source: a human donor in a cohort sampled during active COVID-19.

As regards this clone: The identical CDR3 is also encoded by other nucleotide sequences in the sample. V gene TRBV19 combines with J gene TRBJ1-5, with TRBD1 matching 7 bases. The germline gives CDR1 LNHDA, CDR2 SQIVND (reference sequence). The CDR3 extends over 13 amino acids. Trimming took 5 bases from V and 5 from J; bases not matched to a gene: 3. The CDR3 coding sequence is TGTGCCAGTAGTTCACAGGGGTATCAGCCCCAGCATTTT. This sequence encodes CASSSQGYQPQHF.

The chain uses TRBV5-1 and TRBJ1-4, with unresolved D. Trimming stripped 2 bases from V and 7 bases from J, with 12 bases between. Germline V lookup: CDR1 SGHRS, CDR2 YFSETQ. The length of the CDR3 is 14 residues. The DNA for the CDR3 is TGCGCCAGCAGCTTAGGTCCGGGGAGTGAAAAACTGTTTTTT. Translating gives CASSLGPGSEKLFF.

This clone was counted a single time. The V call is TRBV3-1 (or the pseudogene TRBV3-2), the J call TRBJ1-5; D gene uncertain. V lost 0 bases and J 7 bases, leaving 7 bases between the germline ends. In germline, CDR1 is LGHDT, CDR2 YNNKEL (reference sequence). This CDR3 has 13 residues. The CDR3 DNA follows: TGTGCCAGCAGCCAAGAGAGAGGGCAGCCCCAGCATTTT. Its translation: CASSQERGQPQHF.

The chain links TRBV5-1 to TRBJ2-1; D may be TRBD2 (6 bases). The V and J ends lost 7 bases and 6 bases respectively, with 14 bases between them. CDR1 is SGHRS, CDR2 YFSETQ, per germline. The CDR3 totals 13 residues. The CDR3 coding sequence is TGCGCCAGCGGAGTAGCGGCCGCCAATGAGCAGTTCTTC. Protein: CASGVAAANEQFF.

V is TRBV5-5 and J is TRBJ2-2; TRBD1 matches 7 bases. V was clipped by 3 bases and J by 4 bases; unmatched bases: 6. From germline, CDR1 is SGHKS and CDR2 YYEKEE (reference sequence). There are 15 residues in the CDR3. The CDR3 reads CASSWGTVRTGELFF. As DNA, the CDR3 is TGTGCCAGCAGCTGGGGGACAGTCCGCACCGGGGAGCTGTTTTTT.

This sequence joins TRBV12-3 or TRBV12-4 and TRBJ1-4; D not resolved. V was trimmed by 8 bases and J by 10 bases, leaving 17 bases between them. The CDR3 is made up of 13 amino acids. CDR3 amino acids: CASSPLVNGKLFF. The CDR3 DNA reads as TGTGCCAGCTCCCCCTTGGTTAACGGAAAACTGTTTTTT.

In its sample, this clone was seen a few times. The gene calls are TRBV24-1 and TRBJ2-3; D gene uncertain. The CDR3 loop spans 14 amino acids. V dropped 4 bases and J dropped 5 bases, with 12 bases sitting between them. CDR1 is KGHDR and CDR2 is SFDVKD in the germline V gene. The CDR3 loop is CATSELARGDTQYF. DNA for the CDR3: TGTGCCACCAGTGAGTTGGCTAGAGGAGATACGCAGTATTTT.

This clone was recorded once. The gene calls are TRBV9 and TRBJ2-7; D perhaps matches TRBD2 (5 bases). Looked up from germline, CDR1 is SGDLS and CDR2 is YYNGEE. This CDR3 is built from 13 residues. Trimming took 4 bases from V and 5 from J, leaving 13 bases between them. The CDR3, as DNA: TGTGCCAGCAGCCCCCTTTCGGGGAACGAGCAGTACTTC. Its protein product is CASSPLSGNEQYF.

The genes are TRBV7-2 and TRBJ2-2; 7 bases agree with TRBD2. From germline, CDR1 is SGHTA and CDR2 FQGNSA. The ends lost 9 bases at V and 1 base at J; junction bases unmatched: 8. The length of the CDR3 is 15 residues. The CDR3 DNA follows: TGTGCCAGACCCGGGGGGTCGAGGAACACCGGGGAGCTGTTTTTT. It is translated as CARPGGSRNTGELFF.

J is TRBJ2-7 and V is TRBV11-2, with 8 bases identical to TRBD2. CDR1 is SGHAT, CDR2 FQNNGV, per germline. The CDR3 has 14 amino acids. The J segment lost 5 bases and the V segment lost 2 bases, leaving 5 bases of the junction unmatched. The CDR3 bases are TGTGCCAGCAGCTTATACGGGAGGGAAAACGAGCAGTACTTC. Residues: CASSLYGRENEQYF.

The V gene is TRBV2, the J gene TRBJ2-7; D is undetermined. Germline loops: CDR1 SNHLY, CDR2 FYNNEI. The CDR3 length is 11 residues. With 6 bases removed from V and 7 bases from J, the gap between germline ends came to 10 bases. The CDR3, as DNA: TGTGCCAGCAGACTGGTTGTGGAGCAGTACTTC. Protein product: CASRLVVEQYF.

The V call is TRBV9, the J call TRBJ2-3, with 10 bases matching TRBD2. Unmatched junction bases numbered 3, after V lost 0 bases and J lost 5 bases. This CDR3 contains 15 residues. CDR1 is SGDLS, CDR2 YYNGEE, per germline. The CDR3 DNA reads TGTGCCAGCAGCGTAGTAGCGGGAGGTGGAGATACGCAGTATTTT. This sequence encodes CASSVVAGGGDTQYF.

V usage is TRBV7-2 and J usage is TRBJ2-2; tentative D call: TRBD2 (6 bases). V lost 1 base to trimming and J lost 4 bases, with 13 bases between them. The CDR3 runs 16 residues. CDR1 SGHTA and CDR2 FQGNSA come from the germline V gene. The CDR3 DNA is TGTGCCAGCAGCTTAGGGACTACCCTCGGCACCGGGGAGCTGTTTTTT. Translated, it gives CASSLGTTLGTGELFF.

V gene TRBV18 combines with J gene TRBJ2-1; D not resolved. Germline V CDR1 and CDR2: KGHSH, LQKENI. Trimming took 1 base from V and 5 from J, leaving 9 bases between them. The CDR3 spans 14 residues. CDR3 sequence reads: CASSPRVVDNEQFF. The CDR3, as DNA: TGTGCCAGCTCACCACGAGTGGTCGACAATGAGCAGTTCTTC.

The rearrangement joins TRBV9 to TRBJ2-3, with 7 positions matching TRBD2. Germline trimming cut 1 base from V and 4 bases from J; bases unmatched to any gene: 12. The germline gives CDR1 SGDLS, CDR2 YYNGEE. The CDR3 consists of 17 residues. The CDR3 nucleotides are TGTGCCAGCAGCGTATTCGGGAGTAGCGGGCGGCCAGATACGCAGTATTTT. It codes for CASSVFGSSGRPDTQYF.

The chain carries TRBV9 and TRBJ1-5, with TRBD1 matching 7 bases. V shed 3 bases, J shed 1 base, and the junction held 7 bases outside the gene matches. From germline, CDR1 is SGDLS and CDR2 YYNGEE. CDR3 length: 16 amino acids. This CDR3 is CASSAEGGGSNQPQHF. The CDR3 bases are TGTGCCAGCAGCGCCGAAGGAGGGGGCAGCAATCAGCCCCAGCATTTT.

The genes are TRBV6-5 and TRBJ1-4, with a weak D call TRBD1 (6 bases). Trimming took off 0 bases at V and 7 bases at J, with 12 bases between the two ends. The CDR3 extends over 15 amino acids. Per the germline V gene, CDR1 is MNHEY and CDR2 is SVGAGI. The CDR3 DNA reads TGTGCCAGCAGTTACTCGGCAGGGGCTAGTGAAAAACTGTTTTTT. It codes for CASSYSAGASEKLFF.

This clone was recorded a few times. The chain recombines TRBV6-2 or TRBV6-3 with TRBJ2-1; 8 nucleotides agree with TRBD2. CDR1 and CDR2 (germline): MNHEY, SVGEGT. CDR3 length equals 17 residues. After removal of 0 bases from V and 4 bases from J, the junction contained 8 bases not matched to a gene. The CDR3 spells CASSYSPAGGLYNEQFF. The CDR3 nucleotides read TGTGCCAGCAGTTACTCCCCTGCGGGAGGTTTATACAATGAGCAGTTCTTC.

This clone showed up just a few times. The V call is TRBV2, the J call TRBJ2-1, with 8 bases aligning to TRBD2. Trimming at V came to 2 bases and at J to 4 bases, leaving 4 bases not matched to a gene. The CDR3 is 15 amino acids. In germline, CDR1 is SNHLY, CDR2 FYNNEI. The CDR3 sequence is CASSEIAGNYNEQFF. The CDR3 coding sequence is TGTGCCAGCAGTGAAATAGCGGGGAATTACAATGAGCAGTTCTTC. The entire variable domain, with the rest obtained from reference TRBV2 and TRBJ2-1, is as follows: EPEVTQTPSHQVTQMGQEVILRCVPISNHLYFYWYRQILGQKVEFLVSFYNNEISEKSEIFDDQFSVERPDGSNFTLKIRSTKLEDSAMYFCASSEIAGNYNEQFFGPGTRLTVL.

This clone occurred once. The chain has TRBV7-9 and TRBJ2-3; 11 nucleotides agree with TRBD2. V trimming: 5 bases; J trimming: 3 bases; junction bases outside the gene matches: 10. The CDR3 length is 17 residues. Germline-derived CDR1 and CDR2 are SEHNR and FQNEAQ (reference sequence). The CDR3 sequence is CASSPGGGLAATDTQYF. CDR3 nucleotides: TGTGCCAGCAGCCCGGGAGGGGGACTAGCGGCAACAGATACGCAGTATTTT.

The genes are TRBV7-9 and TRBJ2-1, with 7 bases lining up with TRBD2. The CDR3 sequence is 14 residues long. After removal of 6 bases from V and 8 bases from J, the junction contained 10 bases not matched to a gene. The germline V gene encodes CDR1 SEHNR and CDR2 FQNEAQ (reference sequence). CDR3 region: CASRLLADRDEQFF. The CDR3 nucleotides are TGTGCCAGCAGGCTCCTAGCGGATCGGGATGAGCAGTTCTTC. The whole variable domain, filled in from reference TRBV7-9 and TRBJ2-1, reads DTGVSQNPRHKITKRGQNVTFRCDPISEHNRLYWYRQTLGQGPEFLTYFQNEAQLEKSRLLSDRFSAERPKGSFSTLEIQRTEQGDSAMYLCASRLLADRDEQFFGPGTRLTVL.

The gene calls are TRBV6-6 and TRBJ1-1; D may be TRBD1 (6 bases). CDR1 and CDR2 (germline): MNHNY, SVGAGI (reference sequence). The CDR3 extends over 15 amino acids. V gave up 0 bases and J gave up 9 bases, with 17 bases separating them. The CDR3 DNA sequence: TGTGCCAGCAGTTACTCGAAGGCAGGGGCCGGGCAAGCTTTCTTT. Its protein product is CASSYSKAGAGQAFF.

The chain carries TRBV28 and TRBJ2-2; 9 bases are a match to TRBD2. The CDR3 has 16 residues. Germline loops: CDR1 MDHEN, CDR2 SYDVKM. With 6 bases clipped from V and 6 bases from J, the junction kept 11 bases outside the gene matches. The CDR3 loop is CASRTNLAGYSGELFF. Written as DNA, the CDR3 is TGTGCCAGCAGAACTAATCTAGCGGGATACTCCGGGGAGCTGTTTTTT.